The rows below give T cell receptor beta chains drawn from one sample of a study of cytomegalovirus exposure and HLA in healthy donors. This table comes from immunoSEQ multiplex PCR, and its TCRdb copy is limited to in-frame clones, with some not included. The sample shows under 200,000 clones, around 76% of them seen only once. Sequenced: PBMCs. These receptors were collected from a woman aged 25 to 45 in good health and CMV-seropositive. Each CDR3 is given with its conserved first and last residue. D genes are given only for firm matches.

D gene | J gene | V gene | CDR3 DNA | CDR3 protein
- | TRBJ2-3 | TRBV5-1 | TGCGCCAGCAGCTCCACCGGGACATTCACAGATACGCAGTATTTT | CASSSTGTFTDTQYF
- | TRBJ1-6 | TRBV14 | TGTGCCAGCAGCCAAGGGGGCACGGTGGGTTCACCCCTCCACTTT | CASSQGGTVGSPLHF
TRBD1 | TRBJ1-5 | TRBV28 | TGTGCCAGCAGTCACGGGACAGGGAGTCAGCCCCAGCATTTT | CASSHGTGSQPQHF
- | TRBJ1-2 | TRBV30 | TGTGCCCAATGGGAGTATGGCTACACCTTC | CAQWEYGYTF
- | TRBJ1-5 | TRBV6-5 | TGTGCCAGCAGTTACTCGAAACTCGGCAATCAGCCCCAGCATTTT | CASSYSKLGNQPQHF
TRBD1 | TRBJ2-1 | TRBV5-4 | TGTGCCAGCAGCTTTTCCGGGACAGGGGCAAATGAGCAGTTCTTC | CASSFSGTGANEQFF
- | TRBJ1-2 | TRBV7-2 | TGTGCCAGCAGCTTAGCGCTAGGGGGTGGTGGCTACACCTTC | CASSLALGGGGYTF
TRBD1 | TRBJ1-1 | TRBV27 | TGTGCCAGCAGTTCGGCAGGGGGCGCGGCTGAAGCTTTCTTT | CASSSAGGAAEAFF
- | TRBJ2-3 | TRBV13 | TGTGCCAGCAGCTTATTGGCTAGCACAGATACGCAGTATTTT | CASSLLASTDTQYF
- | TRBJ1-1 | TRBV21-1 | TGTGCCAGCAGCATAGAAACTCAACCCAACACTGAAGCTTTCTTT | CASSIETQPNTEAFF
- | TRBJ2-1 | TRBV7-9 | TGTGCCAGCAGCGGGAGCTCCTACAATGAGCAGTTCTTC | CASSGSSYNEQFF
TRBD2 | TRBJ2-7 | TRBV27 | TGTGCCAGCAGTCCCCTCCCGGGTAGCGGGAACTCCTACGAGCAGTACTTC | CASSPLPGSGNSYEQYF